This T cell receptor beta chain was observed in a study of T cells in Graves' hyperthyroidism and ophthalmopathy. This clonotype appeared many times. Its antigen is undetermined. Enrolled ophthalmopathy patients presented with a Clinical Activity Score of at least 3, a NOSPECS grade of at least 4, and disease duration under 3 months. Uncontrolled infections, other autoimmune diseases, pregnancy or lactation led to exclusion of patients. Diagnostic assessment was based on clinical symptoms, serum thyroxine and TRAb, thyroid ultrasound and orbital computed tomography. The germline CDR1 and CDR2 sequences are SGHAT and FQNNGV. The CDR3 contains 13 residues. V shed 5 bases and J shed 1 base, with 9 bases lying between them. Study-wide results and limits: Stable hyperthyroidism was told apart from ophthalmopathy by a model built on 13 V-J features.

Amplified regions were TCR beta CDR3 sequences from RNA transcripts. The study used the HTBI primer set for a first-round RT-PCR of the TCR CDR3. Each CDR3 protein gets one entry after TCRdb re-called the multiplex PCR reads with MiXCR. The data contain a few hundred thousand distinct CDR3 sequences, approximately 18% of them singletons. The rearrangement joins TRBV11-2 to TRBJ2-7; no reliable D call. The specimen was blood. The sequence came from a man between 18 and 35 years old with Graves' ophthalmopathy. In DNA, the CDR3 is TGTGCCAGCAGCGGACCCCTTTCCTACGAGCAGTACTTC. Its translation is CASSGPLSYEQYF.